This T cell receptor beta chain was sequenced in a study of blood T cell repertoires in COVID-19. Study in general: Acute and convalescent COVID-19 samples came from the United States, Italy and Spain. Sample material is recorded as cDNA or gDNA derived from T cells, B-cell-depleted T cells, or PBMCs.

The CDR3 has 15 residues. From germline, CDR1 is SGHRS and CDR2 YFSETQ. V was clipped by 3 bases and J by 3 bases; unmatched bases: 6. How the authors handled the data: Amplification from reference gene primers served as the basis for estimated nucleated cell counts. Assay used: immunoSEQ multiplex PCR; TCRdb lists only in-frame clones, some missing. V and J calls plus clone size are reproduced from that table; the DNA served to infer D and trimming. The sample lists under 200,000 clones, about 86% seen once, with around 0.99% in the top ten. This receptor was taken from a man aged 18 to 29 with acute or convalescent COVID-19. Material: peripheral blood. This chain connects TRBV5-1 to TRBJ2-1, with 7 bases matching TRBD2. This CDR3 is CASSSGGLGYNEQFF. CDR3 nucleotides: TGCGCCAGCAGCTCGGGAGGACTAGGCTACAATGAGCAGTTCTTC. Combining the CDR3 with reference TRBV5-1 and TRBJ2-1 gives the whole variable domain KAGVTQTPRYLIKTRGQQVTLSCSPISGHRSVSWYQQTPGQGLQFLFEYFSETQRNKGNFPGRFSGRQFSNSRSEMNVSTLELGDSALYLCASSSGGLGYNEQFFGPGTRLTVL.